These T cell receptor beta chains were read from a single sample in a study of regulatory T cells in long-lasting Graves disease. TCRdb itself ran the multiplex PCR reads through MiXCR, one entry per CDR3 protein. The table has about 520,000 distinct CDR3 sequences, 9.5% to 15% seen once. The same sample was also used in a study of T cells in Graves' hyperthyroidism and ophthalmopathy.

Source: peripheral blood mononuclear cells (PBMCs), taken at new diagnosis, from a patient treated with antithyroid drugs. These receptors were obtained from a woman younger than 45 with Graves disease. Each CDR3 is given with its conserved first and last residue. D genes are given only for firm matches. Clone size is given for some rows only: seen once, a few or many times, or a class if the clone is expanded.

NA	TRBV28	TRBJ1-5	many	TGTGCCGGCAGTTTATTTTTGCGACAGAGAAATCAGCCCCAGCATTTT	CAGSLFLRQRNQPQHF
NA	TRBV12-3/TRBV12-4	TRBJ2-7	NA	TGTGCCAGCAAACTCCCTACCTTGTACTACGAGCAGTACTTC	CASKLPTLYYEQYF
TRBD2	TRBV20-1	TRBJ2-7	NA	TGCAGTGCTACCGGACTAGCGGGCCCGATAGTTACTTACGAGCAGTACTTC	CSATGLAGPIVTYEQYF
TRBD1	TRBV14	TRBJ2-7	NA	TGTGCCAGCAGCCGCACCGGGACAGGAGCGTACGAGCAGTACTTC	CASSRTGTGAYEQYF
TRBD1	TRBV18	TRBJ1-6	few	TGTGCCAGCTCATCCTCGACAGGGATTAATTCACCCCTCCACTTT	CASSSSTGINSPLHF
NA	TRBV4-3	TRBJ2-7	few	TGCGCCAGCAGCCAAGATTCGGGGGATATATACCACGAGCAGTACTTC	CASSQDSGDIYHEQYF
TRBD1	TRBV6-9	TRBJ1-2	many	TGTGCCAGCAGTTACACGGCGCAGGGGGCCTGGGGCTACACCTTC	CASSYTAQGAWGYTF
NA	TRBV4-1	TRBJ2-7	few	TGCGCCAGCAGCCCCCTTGGGCAGGTTGGGTACGAGCAGTACTTC	CASSPLGQVGYEQYF
TRBD1	TRBV11-2	TRBJ2-7	many	TGTGCCAGCAGCTTCGGGACAGGGTTCTACGAGCAGTACTTC	CASSFGTGFYEQYF
NA	TRBV20-1	TRBJ1-2	many	TGCAGTGCTAGCCCTAACTATGGCTACACCTTC	CSASPNYGYTF
NA	TRBV27	TRBJ2-7	NA	TGTGCCAGCAGTCAAGGACAGCGCTCCTACGAGCAGTACTTC	CASSQGQRSYEQYF
TRBD2	TRBV7-2	TRBJ2-7	many	TGTGCCAGCAGCTCCGGGACTAGCGGCTACGAGCAGTACTTC	CASSSGTSGYEQYF
NA	TRBV7-9	TRBJ2-1	NA	TGTGCCAGCAGCCAGGTCGATGGGGGGACGGGCAATGAGCAGTTCTTC	CASSQVDGGTGNEQFF
TRBD1	TRBV27	TRBJ2-7	many	TGTGCCAGCAGCGGGACAGGGGTGGGGGAGCAGTACTTC	CASSGTGVGEQYF
TRBD1	TRBV27	TRBJ1-4	many	TGTGCCAGCTTTCCGGGACAGGGGCCTTGGGGAAATGAAAAACTGTTTTTT	CASFPGQGPWGNEKLFF
NA	TRBV29-1	TRBJ2-7	many	TGCAGCGTTGAGTGGGACTCCTACGAGCAGTACTTC	CSVEWDSYEQYF
NA	TRBV2	TRBJ2-2	many	TGTGCCAGCAGTGCACCGGGATCTCTCAACACCGGGGAGCTGTTTTTT	CASSAPGSLNTGELFF
NA	TRBV19	TRBJ2-1	few	TGTGCCAGTAGTATTACGGCAGGCTCCTACAATGAGCAGTTCTTC	CASSITAGSYNEQFF
TRBD2	TRBV12-3/TRBV12-4	TRBJ2-3	many	TGTGCCAGCAGTTTATACACCGGGACTAGACGTGCAGATACGCAGTATTTT	CASSLYTGTRRADTQYF
NA	TRBV2	TRBJ1-1	NA	TGTGCCAGCATGAAAGGGGAGAACACTGAAGCTTTCTTT	CASMKGENTEAFF
TRBD2	TRBV18	TRBJ2-5	many	TGTGCCAGCTCGCCCGCGGGAGGGACCCAAGAGACCCAGTACTTC	CASSPAGGTQETQYF
TRBD1	TRBV4-1	TRBJ2-7	many	TGCGCCAGCAGCCAAGGCCAACGAGACAGGGCCGAGCAGTACTTC	CASSQGQRDRAEQYF
NA	TRBV27	TRBJ2-1	many	TGTGCCAGCAGTGGTTGGCATGAGCAGTTCTTC	CASSGWHEQFF
TRBD2	TRBV7-9	TRBJ2-1	few	TGTGCCAGCAGCGGCCTCACTAGCGCGTCGACAAACAATGAGCAGTTCTTC	CASSGLTSASTNNEQFF
NA	TRBV28	TRBJ1-1	many	TGTGCCAGCAGTTTGCGGGGGGCGCGAGAAGCTTTCTTT	CASSLRGAREAFF
NA	TRBV6-1	TRBJ2-1	few	TGTGCCAGCAGTCCCGCCTACGGCAATGAGCAGTTCTTC	CASSPAYGNEQFF
NA	TRBV20-1	TRBJ2-1	many	TGCAGTGCTCCCGATCCCCTTTCCTACAATGAGCAGTTCTTC	CSAPDPLSYNEQFF
NA	TRBV11-3	TRBJ2-1	many	TGTGCCAGCAGCTTAGACGCGCTGATTCACCACCAGACATACAATGAGCAGTTCTTC	CASSLDALIHHQTYNEQFF
NA	TRBV28	TRBJ2-1	many	TGTGCCAGCAGTTTTGGAAGGGGGTATAACAATGAGCAGTTCTTC	CASSFGRGYNNEQFF
NA	TRBV28	TRBJ2-5	many	TGTGCCAGCAGTTTATTAGTGGGGCGGGAGACCCAGTACTTC	CASSLLVGRETQYF
NA	TRBV4-2	TRBJ1-4	few	TGTGCCAGCAGCCAAGAGAGGGGACGAGAATGGGGAAAACTGTTTTTT	CASSQERGREWGKLFF
NA	TRBV6-5	TRBJ1-1	many	TGTGCCAGCAGTTACACCCAGGGCACTGAAGCTTTCTTT	CASSYTQGTEAFF